Given below is one TCR beta chain in context. The antigen this receptor binds is unknown. A read error is possible here, since a much larger clone lies one base away. Amplification of TCR beta CDR3 regions was carried out from RNA transcripts. The TCR CDR3 was subjected to a first round of RT-PCR using the HTBI primer set and the Qiagen OneStep RT-PCR kit. The libraries were constructed in a second round of multiplex PCR and then size-selected and purified. Libraries were sequenced paired-end with 100 bp reads on an Illumina HiSeq2000. As for the original processing: SOAPnuke was used to process the raw data, throwing out any read that contained adapters or uncalled bases, had a mean Phred below 15, or lacked an exact constant-primer or identifier match. High-quality paired reads were merged using COPE v1.2.5, and each unique nucleotide sequence was defined as a clonotype. MiTCR v1.1 was used to align the clonotypes against IMGT TRBV, TRBD and TRBJ reference segments. The analysis included only V-J combinations with a frequency above 0.0001, which together covered over 98% of the repertoires. A TCS score was defined as the ratio between F50 (clonal expansion) and ExV (chaos), using BLOSUM62-based TCRdist between CDR3 peptides within each V-J. Welch's t-statistics and random forest reduced some 510 V-J features to 13, which were used in a naive Bayes classifier (R e1071). The Morisita-Horn index was used to measure how similar the thyroid and blood repertoires were. In-frame beta chains were kept once TCRdb had trimmed the public reads at Q25 with fastp and called clones with MiXCR. Each CDR3 protein appears once, grouped with its most common genes and DNA. The V and J calls shown here were made by TCRdb, not taken from the authors' results. The table for this sample lists 700,000 to 950,000 distinct CDR3 sequences; 30% to 40% of them were counted only once. Together, the top ten hold approximately 31% of the sample.

A patient counted as having stable Graves' hyperthyroidism if no progression to ophthalmopathy occurred over 18 months of follow-up. The hyperthyroidism patients were between 18 and 65 years old and newly diagnosed, with a disease duration of less than 2 months. Exclusion was applied to patients with uncontrolled infections, other autoimmune diseases, pregnancy or lactation. Clinical symptoms, serum thyroxine and TRAb, thyroid ultrasound, and orbital computed tomography formed the basis for the diagnoses. Ficoll-Paque density gradient centrifugation was used to isolate PBMCs from approximately 10 ml of fresh peripheral blood. Total RNA was extracted using Trizol reagent, and RNA quality was assessed on an Agilent 2100 Bioanalyzer. The data originate from a study of T cells in Graves' hyperthyroidism and ophthalmopathy (dated by TCRdb to between 2018 and 2021). Regarding the research as a whole: Peripheral blood was collected at initial diagnosis, before any treatment. The study also compared thyroid tissue and blood T-cell repertoires from 6 or 7 Graves' hyperthyroidism patients. The 95 to 100 discovery patients were randomly split 7:3 into training and test sets. The paper describes TCR Vbeta CDR3 sequencing of about 140 peripheral blood samples, made up of 43 ophthalmopathy patients, 70 to 75 hyperthyroidism patients and 17 progressor patients. Once sampling was done, hyperthyroidism patients were given methimazole at a starting dose of 30 mg daily, whereas ophthalmopathy patients were given high-dose intravenous methylprednisolone. To identify distinguishing TCR V-J signatures, a discovery cohort of around 100 patients was used, comprising 40 to 45 with Graves' ophthalmopathy and around 57 with stable Graves' hyperthyroidism. Prospective prediction of ophthalmopathy was tested in an independent validation cohort of under 20 hyperthyroidism patients and approximately 17 patients who later progressed to ophthalmopathy.

Including the terminal cysteine and phenylalanine, the CDR3 comprises 14 residues. The DNA shown is the 42-base CDR3, in frame from base 1. Relative to germline, V is 5 bases shorter and J is 3 bases shorter, with 16 bases between their ends. The germline V gene (reference sequence) specifies DFQATT as CDR1 and SNEGSKA as CDR2. Study-wide conclusions, independent of this receptor: Sample size was not statistically predetermined, and investigators were not blinded to group allocation. A 13 V-J signature model separated ophthalmopathy from stable hyperthyroidism, with nearly 90% sensitivity and around 84% specificity in cross-validation and 80%/75% in testing. Most expanded thyroid clonotypes (frequency above 0.001) were also found in blood, which suggests that blood repertoires may mirror thyroid immune responses. During validation, the model predicted progression to ophthalmopathy a median of approximately 6 months ahead of onset, with almost 71% sensitivity and 72% to 85% specificity.

The sequencing input was blood. The source is a woman aged 40 to 50 with Graves' hyperthyroidism. The V gene is TRBV20-1 and the J gene is TRBJ2-5, with TRBD2 perhaps the D gene, on 5 matching bases. The CDR3: CSAGSQDGKETQYF. The sequenced DNA is TGCAGTGCTGGATCCCAGGACGGGAAAGAGACCCAGTACTTC.